Following are 2 T cell receptor beta chains from one sample sequenced in a study of cytomegalovirus exposure and HLA in healthy donors. The PCR had 60 Vbeta and 13 Jbeta primers. Profiled with immunoSEQ multiplex PCR; TCRdb holds only in-frame clones, not every one. This table holds approximately 120,000 clones, roughly 67% found once. The sequenced sample was PBMCs. All receptors come from a man aged 35 to 55 in good health and CMV-seronegative.

V gene TRBV19 combines with J gene TRBJ1-4; TRBD1 is a possible D gene (5 bases). The CDR3 is made up of 13 amino acids. CDR1 LNHDA and CDR2 SQIVND come from the germline V gene (reference sequence). Deletions cut 7 bases from V and 7 bases from J, with 13 bases between. CDR3 protein: CASIGQGSEKLFF. In DNA, the CDR3 is TGTGCCAGTATCGGGCAGGGAAGTGAAAAACTGTTTTTT.

The chain uses TRBV7-9 and TRBJ2-1; D ambiguous. V was clipped by 5 bases and J by 6 bases, with 11 bases between them. Germline V gives CDR1 SEHNR, CDR2 FQNEAQ (reference sequence). The length of the CDR3 is 13 residues. The CDR3 region has the DNA TGTGCCAGCAGCCTCCCGGGTAGCAATGAGCAGTTCTTC. Translating it yields CASSLPGSNEQFF.